This T cell receptor (beta chain) was captured in a study of technical replicates of blood from several donors (dated by TCRdb to the late 2010s). The receptor library was made with the immunoSEQ multiplex PCR assay. Imported from immuneACCESS, the table was reduced by TCRdb to in-frame sequences with V and J called. These copies leave out some clones; in studies compared against another copy, an unresolved V gene accounts for under half, and the cause of the remainder is not known. This sample has tens of thousands of clones in its table, and roughly 90% of those were observed once. The ten largest clones capture about 4.3% of the sample. The CDR3 contains 13 residues, cysteine and phenylalanine counted. Only the CDR3 DNA stays, 39 bases, in frame from base 1. V is pared back by 6 bases and J by 1 base, with 9 bases lying between the germline termini. Based on the germline V gene (reference sequence), the CDR1 and CDR2 sequences are MNHEY and SMNVEV.

Remarks on this clone: It has no known antigen specificity. Base qualities are missing; no much larger clone stands one base away.

The TCR sequence derives from a human donor in good health. Some clones in this sample may be carry-over from other donors' samples. Material for sequencing was PBMCs. This receptor chain uses TRBV27 and TRBJ1-1, with the D segment identity uncertain. The CDR3 has the sequence CASSRKQNTEAFF. The nucleotide sequence reads TGTGCCAGCAGCCGAAAACAGAACACTGAAGCTTTCTTT.